The rows below give T cell receptor beta chains drawn from one sample of a study of identical twins. TCRdb recomputed calls from the 5' RACE reads with MiXCR, one row per CDR3 protein. The table includes 600,000 to 850,000 distinct CDR3 sequences, approximately 18% detected once. The data were also submitted as part of a second study, on T cells expressing NK-cell markers.

Sequences were obtained from PBMCs. The receptors shown here come from a woman aged 18-29 years in good health. The CDR3 runs from the conserved cysteine through the conserved F or W. Each record gives: D gene, J gene, clone size, V gene, CDR3 protein, CDR3 DNA. The D gene is left open where the match is weak. Clone size, where shown, is once, few, many, or a class for clones that have expanded.

d_call: NA
j_call: TRBJ2-5
clone_size: few
v_call: TRBV11-3
cdr3_aa: CASSLDHGRRETQYF
cdr3_nt: TGTGCCAGCAGCTTAGATCACGGGCGCCGGGAGACCCAGTACTTC

d_call: NA
j_call: TRBJ2-3
clone_size: NA
v_call: TRBV20-1
cdr3_aa: CSLKHPSTDTQYF
cdr3_nt: TGCAGTTTGAAACACCCTAGCACAGATACGCAGTATTTT

d_call: TRBD2
j_call: TRBJ2-7
clone_size: few
v_call: TRBV7-2
cdr3_aa: CASSLAGWGTSGIRRTEQYF
cdr3_nt: TGTGCCAGCAGCTTAGCGGGTTGGGGGACTAGCGGGATACGACGGACCGAGCAGTACTTC

d_call: NA
j_call: TRBJ2-1
clone_size: NA
v_call: TRBV12-3/TRBV12-4
cdr3_aa: CASSLVDTLPFF
cdr3_nt: TGTGCCAGCAGTTTAGTCGACACCCTCCCGTTCTTC

d_call: TRBD1
j_call: TRBJ1-1
clone_size: NA
v_call: TRBV2
cdr3_aa: CASSGSSRQGSAFF
cdr3_nt: TGTGCCAGCAGTGGGTCGAGTAGACAGGGTTCCGCTTTCTTT

d_call: NA
j_call: TRBJ2-1
clone_size: NA
v_call: TRBV7-6
cdr3_aa: CASSAGLESDEQFF
cdr3_nt: TGTGCCAGCAGCGCGGGACTCGAAAGCGATGAGCAGTTCTTC

d_call: TRBD1
j_call: TRBJ2-1
clone_size: NA
v_call: TRBV5-6
cdr3_aa: CASSSEQGAGEQFF
cdr3_nt: TGTGCCAGCAGCTCTGAACAGGGGGCCGGCGAGCAGTTCTTC

d_call: TRBD2
j_call: TRBJ2-3
clone_size: NA
v_call: TRBV20-1
cdr3_aa: CSAQREGGTDTQYF
cdr3_nt: TGCAGTGCCCAGCGGGAGGGCGGAACAGATACGCAGTATTTT

d_call: NA
j_call: TRBJ2-1
clone_size: NA
v_call: TRBV19
cdr3_aa: CASSISSYNEQFF
cdr3_nt: TGTGCCAGCAGTATTAGCTCCTACAATGAGCAGTTCTTC

d_call: NA
j_call: TRBJ2-3
clone_size: NA
v_call: TRBV7-9
cdr3_aa: CASTRGGAVNTQYF
cdr3_nt: TGTGCCAGCACCCGGGGCGGGGCCGTAAATACGCAGTATTTT

d_call: NA
j_call: TRBJ2-1
clone_size: few
v_call: TRBV7-9
cdr3_aa: CASHSSPHNEQFF
cdr3_nt: TGTGCCAGCCATTCTAGCCCCCACAATGAGCAGTTCTTC